This TCR beta chain was found in a study of PD-1 blockade in classical Hodgkin lymphoma. Indicated time point: cycle 4 day 1 (C4D1), after 5 to 7 weeks of nivolumab. All patients experienced relapse after autologous stem cell transplantation, and brentuximab vedotin exposure was variable. V lost 4 bases and J 5 bases, leaving 8 bases between the germline ends. The CDR3 is 12 residues long. Germline loops: CDR1 MNHNS, CDR2 SASEGT. TCRdb's copy holds only in-frame clones and misses some; the assay was immunoSEQ multiplex PCR. Altogether roughly 100,000 clones are present, 90% to 95% being singletons, with the ten largest covering less than 2%.

The chain employs TRBV6-1 and TRBJ1-2; the D is unclear. Sample: peripheral blood mononuclear cells (PBMCs), taken before the fourth cycle of nivolumab. This sequence originates from a human donor with classical Hodgkin lymphoma. CDR3 in amino acids: CASSAGAYGYTF. CDR3 DNA sequence: TGTGCCAGCAGTGCGGGAGCATATGGCTACACCTTC.